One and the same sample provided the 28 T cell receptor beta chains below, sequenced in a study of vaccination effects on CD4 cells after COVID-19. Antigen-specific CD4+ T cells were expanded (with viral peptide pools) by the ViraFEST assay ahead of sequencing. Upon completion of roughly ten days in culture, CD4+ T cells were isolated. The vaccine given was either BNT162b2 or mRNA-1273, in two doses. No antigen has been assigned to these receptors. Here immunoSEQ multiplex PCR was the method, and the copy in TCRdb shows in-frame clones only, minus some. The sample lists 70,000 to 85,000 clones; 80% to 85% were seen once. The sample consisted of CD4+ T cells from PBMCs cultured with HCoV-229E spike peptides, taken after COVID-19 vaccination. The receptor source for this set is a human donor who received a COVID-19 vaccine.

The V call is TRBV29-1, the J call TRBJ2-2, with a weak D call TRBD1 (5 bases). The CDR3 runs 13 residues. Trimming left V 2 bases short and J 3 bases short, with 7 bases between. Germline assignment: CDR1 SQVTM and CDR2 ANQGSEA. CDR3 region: CSVEQGYTGELFF. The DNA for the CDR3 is TGCAGCGTTGAACAGGGATACACCGGGGAGCTGTTTTTT.

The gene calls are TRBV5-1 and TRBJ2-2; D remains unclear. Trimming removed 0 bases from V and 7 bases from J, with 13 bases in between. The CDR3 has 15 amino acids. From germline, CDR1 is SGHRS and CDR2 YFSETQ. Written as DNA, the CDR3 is TGCGCCAGCAGCTTGGCGCCCCCCTTCGTCGGGGAGCTGTTTTTT. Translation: CASSLAPPFVGELFF.

The CDR3 DNA is TGTGCCAGTAGGCCCGGTGGCCCGGGTCCAAAATACACAGATACGCAGTATTTT. Its protein product is CASRPGGPGPKYTDTQYF. The V and J genes are TRBV19 and TRBJ2-3; no firm D call. The CDR3 sequence is 18 residues long. V gave up 6 bases and J gave up 2 bases, with 24 bases separating them. The germline gives CDR1 LNHDA, CDR2 SQIVND (reference sequence).

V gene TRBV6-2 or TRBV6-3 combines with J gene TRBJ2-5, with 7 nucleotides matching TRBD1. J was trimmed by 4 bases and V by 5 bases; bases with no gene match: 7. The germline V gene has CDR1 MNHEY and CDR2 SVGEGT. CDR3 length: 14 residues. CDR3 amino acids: CASSPGQRRETQYF. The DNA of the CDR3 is TGTGCCAGCAGTCCGGGACAGAGGAGAGAGACCCAGTACTTC.

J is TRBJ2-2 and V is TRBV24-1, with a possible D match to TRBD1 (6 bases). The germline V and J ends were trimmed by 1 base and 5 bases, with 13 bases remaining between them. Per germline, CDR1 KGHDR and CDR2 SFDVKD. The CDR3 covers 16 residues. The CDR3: CATSDLMGARTGELFF. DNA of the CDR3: TGTGCCACCAGTGATTTAATGGGGGCGCGGACCGGGGAGCTGTTTTTT.

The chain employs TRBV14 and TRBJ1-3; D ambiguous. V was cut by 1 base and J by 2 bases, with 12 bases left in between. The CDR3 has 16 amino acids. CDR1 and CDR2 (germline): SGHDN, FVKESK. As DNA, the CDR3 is TGTGCCAGCAGCCAAGTAACTCAGGCCACTGGAAACACCATATATTTT. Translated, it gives CASSQVTQATGNTIYF.

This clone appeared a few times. The CDR3 DNA reads TGTGCCAGCAGATTCTACGAGCAGTACGTC. Translation: CASRFYEQYV. This sequence joins TRBV2 and TRBJ2-7; D gene unclear. CDR3 length: 10 residues. Trimming took 6 bases from V and 3 from J, leaving 3 bases between them. The V gene's germline CDR1 is SNHLY and CDR2 FYNNEI.

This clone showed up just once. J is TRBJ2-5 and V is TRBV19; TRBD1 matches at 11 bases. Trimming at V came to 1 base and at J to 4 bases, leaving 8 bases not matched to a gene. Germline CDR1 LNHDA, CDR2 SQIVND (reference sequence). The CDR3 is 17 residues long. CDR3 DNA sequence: TGTGCCAGTAGTATAGCCTTCCCGGGACAGGGGGGAGAGACCCAGTACTTC. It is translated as CASSIAFPGQGGETQYF.

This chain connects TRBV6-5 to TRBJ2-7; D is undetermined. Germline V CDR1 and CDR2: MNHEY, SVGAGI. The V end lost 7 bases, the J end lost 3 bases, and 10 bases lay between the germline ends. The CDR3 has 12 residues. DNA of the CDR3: TGTGCCAGCATAGAAGATTTCTACGAGCAGTACGTC. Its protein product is CASIEDFYEQYV.

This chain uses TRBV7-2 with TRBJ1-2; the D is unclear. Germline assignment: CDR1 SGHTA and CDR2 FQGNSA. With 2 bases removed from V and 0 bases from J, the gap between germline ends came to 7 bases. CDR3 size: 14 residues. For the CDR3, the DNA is TGTGCCAGCAGCTTAACACCATCTAACTATGGCTACACCTTC. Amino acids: CASSLTPSNYGYTF.

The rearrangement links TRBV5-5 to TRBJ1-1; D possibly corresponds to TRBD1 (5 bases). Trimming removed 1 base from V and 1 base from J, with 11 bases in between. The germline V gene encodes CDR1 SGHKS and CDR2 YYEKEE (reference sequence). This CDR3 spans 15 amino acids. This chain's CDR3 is CASSLLWTQNTEAFF. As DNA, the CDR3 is TGTGCCAGCAGCTTGTTGTGGACACAGAACACTGAAGCTTTCTTT.

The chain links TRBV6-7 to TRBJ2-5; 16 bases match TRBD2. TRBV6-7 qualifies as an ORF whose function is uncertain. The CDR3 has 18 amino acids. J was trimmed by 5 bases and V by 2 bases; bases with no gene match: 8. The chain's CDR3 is CASSYPGLAGGLGETQYF. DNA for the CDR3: TGTGCCAGCAGTTACCCGGGACTAGCGGGGGGGCTGGGCGAGACCCAGTACTTC.

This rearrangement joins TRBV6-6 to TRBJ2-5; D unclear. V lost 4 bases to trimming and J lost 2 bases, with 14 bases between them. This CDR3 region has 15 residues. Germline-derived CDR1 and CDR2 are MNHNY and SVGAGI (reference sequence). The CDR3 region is CASSWSTPGQETQYF. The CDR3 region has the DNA TGTGCCAGCAGTTGGTCCACACCCGGACAAGAGACCCAGTACTTC.

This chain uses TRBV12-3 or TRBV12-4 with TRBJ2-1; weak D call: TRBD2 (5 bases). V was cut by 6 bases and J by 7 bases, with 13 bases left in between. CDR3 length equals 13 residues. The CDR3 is CASRDSHTNEQFF. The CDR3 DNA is TGTGCCAGCAGGGACTCCCATACAAATGAGCAGTTCTTC.

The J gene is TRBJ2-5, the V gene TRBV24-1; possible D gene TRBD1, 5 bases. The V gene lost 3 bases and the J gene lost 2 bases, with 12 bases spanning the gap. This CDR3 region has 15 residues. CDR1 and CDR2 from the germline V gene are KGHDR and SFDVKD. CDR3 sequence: CATSDGQGVQETQYF. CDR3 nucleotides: TGTGCCACCAGTGATGGACAAGGGGTACAAGAGACCCAGTACTTC.

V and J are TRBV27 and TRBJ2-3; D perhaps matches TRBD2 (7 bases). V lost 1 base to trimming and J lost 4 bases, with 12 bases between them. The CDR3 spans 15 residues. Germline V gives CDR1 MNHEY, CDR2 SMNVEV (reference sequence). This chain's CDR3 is CASSLYGGGPDTQYF. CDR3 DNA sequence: TGTGCCAGCAGTTTATATGGGGGGGGGCCAGATACGCAGTATTTT.

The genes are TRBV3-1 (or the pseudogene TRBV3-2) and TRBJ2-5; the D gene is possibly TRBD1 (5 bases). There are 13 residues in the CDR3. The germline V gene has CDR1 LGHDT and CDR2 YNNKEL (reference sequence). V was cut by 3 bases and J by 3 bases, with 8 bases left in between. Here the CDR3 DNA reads TGTGCCAGCAGCCATACAGGAGAAGAGACCCAGTACTTC. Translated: CASSHTGEETQYF.

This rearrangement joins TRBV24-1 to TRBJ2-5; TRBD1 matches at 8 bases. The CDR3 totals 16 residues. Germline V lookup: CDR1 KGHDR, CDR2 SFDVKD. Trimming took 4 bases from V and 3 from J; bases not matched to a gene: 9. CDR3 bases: TGTGCCACCAGTGACTTCGGACAGGGATTAAAAGAGACCCAGTACTTC. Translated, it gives CATSDFGQGLKETQYF.

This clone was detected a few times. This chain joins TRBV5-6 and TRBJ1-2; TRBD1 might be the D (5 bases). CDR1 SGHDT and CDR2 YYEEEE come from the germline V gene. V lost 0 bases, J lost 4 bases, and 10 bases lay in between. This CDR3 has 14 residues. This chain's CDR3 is CASSLAGASYGYTF. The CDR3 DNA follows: TGTGCCAGCAGCTTGGCTGGGGCCTCCTATGGCTACACCTTC.

Here the CDR3 reads CSVERNEKLFF. The CDR3 DNA reads TGCAGCGTTGAGCGTAATGAAAAACTGTTTTTT. The J gene is TRBJ1-4, the V gene TRBV29-1; D is ambiguous. Germline CDR1 SQVTM, CDR2 ANQGSEA. CDR3 length: 11 residues. The V end was cut by 3 bases, the J end by 4 bases, with 3 bases between. Supplemented by reference TRBV29-1 and TRBJ1-4, the full variable domain reads SAVISQKPSRDICQRGTSLTIQCQVDSQVTMMFWYRQQPGQSLTLIATANQGSEATYESGFVIDKFPISRPNLTFSTLTVSNMSPEDSSIYLCSVERNEKLFFGSGTQLSVL.

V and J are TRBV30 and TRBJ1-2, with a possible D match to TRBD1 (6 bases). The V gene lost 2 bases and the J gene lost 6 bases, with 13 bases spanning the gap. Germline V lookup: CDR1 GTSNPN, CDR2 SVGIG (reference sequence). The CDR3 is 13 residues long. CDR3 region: CAWSPGQTNGYTF. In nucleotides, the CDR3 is TGTGCCTGGAGTCCAGGACAGACTAATGGCTACACCTTC.

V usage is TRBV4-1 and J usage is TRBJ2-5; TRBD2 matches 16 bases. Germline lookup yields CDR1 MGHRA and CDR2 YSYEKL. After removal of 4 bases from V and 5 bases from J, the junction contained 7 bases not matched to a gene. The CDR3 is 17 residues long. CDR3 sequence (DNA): TGCGCCAGCAGCCGGGCGGGACTAGCGGGGGGGCAGGAGACCCAGTACTTC. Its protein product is CASSRAGLAGGQETQYF.

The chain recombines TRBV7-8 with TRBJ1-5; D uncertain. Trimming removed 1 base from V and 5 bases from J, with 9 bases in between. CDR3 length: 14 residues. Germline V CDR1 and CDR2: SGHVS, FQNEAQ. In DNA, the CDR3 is TGTGCCAGCAGCTTAGAGATCAGATATCAGCCCCAGCATTTT. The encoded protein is CASSLEIRYQPQHF.

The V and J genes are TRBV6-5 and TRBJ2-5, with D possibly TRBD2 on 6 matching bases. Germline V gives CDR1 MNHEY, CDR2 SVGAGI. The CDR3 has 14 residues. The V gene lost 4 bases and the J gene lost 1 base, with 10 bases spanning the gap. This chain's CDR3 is CASSSLGGQETQYF. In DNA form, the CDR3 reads TGTGCCAGCAGTTCCCTGGGGGGCCAAGAGACCCAGTACTTC.

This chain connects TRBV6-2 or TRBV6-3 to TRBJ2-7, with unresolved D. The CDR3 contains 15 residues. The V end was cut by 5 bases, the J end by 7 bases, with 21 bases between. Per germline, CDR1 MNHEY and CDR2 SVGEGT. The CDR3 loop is CASSPSPPLELEQYV. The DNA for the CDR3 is TGTGCCAGCAGTCCATCTCCCCCCTTAGAACTTGAGCAGTACGTC.

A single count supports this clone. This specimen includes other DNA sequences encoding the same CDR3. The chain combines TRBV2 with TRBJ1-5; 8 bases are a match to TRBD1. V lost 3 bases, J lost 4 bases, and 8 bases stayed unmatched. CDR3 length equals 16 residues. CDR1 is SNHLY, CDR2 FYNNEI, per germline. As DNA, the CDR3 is TGTGCCAGCAGTGAGGGGGACAGGATCACTAATCAGCCCCAGCATTTT. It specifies CASSEGDRITNQPQHF.

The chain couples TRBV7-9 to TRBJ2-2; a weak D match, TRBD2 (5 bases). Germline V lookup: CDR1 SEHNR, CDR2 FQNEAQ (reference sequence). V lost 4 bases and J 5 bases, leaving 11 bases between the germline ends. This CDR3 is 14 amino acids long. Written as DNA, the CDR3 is TGTGCCAGCAGCTCCGGACTGGATACCGGGGAGCTGTTTTTT. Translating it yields CASSSGLDTGELFF.

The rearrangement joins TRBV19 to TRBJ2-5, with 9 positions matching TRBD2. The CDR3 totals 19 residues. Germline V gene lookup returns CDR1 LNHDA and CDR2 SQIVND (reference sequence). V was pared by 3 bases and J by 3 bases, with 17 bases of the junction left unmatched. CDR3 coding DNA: TGTGCCAGTAGTATTATTGTCCAGGGGACTAGCCAGAGCAAAGAGACCCAGTACTTC. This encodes CASSIIVQGTSQSKETQYF.